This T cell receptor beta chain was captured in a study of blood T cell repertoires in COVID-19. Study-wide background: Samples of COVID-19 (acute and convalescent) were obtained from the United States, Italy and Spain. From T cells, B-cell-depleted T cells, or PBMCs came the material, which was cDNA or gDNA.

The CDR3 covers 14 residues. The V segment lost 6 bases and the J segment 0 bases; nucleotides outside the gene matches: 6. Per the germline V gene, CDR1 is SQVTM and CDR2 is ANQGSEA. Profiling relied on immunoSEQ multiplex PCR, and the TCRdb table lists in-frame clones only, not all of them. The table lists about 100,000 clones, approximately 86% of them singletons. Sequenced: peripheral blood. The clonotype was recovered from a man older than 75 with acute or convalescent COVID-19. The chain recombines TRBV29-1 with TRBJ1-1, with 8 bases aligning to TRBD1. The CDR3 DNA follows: TGCAGCGTGGACGGGACAGGCATGAACACTGAAGCTTTCTTT. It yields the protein CSVDGTGMNTEAFF.